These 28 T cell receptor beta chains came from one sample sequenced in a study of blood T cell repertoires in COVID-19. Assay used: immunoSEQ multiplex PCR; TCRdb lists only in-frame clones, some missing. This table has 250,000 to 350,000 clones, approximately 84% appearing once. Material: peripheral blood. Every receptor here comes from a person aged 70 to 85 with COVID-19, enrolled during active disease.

The CDR3: CASSIRPDSRNSPLHF. The CDR3 bases are TGTGCCAGTAGTATACGGCCGGACAGCCGAAATTCACCCCTCCACTTT. This chain joins TRBV19 and TRBJ1-6; a weak D match, TRBD1 (6 bases). Per germline, CDR1 LNHDA and CDR2 SQIVND (reference sequence). Trimming stripped 2 bases from V and 7 bases from J, with 15 bases between. The CDR3 has 16 amino acids.

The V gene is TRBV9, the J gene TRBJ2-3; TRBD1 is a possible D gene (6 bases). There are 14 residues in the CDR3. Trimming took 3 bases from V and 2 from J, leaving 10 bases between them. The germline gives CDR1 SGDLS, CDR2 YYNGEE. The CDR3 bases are TGTGCCAGCAGCGCTGACAGGTTCACAGATACGCAGTATTTT. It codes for CASSADRFTDTQYF.

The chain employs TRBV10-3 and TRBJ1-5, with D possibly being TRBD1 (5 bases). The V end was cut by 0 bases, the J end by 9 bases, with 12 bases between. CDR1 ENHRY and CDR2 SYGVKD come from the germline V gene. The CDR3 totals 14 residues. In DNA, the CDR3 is TGTGCCATCAGTGAGTCGACAGACTCTATGCCCCAGCATTTT. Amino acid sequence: CAISESTDSMPQHF.

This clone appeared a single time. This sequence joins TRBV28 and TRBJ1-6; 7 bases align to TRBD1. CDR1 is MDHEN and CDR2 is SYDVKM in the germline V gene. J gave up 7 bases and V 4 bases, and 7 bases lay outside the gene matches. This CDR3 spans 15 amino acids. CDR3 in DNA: TGTGCCAGCAGTTCACAACAGGGGTGGAATTCACCCCTCCACTTT. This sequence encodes CASSSQQGWNSPLHF.

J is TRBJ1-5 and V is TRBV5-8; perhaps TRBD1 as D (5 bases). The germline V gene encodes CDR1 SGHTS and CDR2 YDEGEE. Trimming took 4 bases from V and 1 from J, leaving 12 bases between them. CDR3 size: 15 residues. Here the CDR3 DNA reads TGTGCCAGCAGCCCCAGGGTAATGAGCAATCAGCCCCAGCATTTT. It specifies CASSPRVMSNQPQHF.

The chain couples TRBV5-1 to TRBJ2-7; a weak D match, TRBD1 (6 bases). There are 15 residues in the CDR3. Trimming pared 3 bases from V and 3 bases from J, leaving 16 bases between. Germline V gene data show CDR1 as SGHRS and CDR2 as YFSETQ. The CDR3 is CASSYFRDTNYEQYF. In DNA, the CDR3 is TGCGCCAGCAGCTATTTCCGGGACACTAACTACGAGCAGTACTTC. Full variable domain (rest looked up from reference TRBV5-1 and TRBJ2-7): KAGVTQTPRYLIKTRGQQVTLSCSPISGHRSVSWYQQTPGQGLQFLFEYFSETQRNKGNFPGRFSGRQFSNSRSEMNVSTLELGDSALYLCASSYFRDTNYEQYFGPGTRLTVT.

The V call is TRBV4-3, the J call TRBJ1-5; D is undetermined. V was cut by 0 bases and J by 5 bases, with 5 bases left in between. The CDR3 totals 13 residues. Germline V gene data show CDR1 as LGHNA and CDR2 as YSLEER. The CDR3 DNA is TGCGCCAGCAGCCAAGATCGGGATCAGCCCCAGCATTTT. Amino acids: CASSQDRDQPQHF.

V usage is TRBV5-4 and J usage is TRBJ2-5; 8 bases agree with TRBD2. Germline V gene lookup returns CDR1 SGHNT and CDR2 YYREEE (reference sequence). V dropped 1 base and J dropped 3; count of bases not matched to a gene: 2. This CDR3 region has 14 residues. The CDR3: CASSLPGGKETQYF. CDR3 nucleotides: TGTGCCAGCAGCTTGCCGGGAGGGAAAGAGACCCAGTACTTC.

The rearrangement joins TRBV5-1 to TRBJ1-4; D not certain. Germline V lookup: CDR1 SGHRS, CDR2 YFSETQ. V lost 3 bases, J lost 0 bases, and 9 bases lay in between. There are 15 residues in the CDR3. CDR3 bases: TGCGCCAGCAGCTCCGGGGATGCAACTAATGAAAAACTGTTTTTT. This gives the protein CASSSGDATNEKLFF.

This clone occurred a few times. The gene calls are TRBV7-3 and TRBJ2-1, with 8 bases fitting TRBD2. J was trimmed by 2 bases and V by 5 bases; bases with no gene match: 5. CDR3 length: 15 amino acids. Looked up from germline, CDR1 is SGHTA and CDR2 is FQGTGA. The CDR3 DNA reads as TGTGCCAGCAGCGCGGCGGGGGGCCCCTACAATGAGCAGTTCTTC. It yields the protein CASSAAGGPYNEQFF.

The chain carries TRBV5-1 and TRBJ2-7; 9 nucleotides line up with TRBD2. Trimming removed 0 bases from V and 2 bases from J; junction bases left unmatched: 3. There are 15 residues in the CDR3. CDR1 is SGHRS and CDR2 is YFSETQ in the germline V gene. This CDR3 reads CASSLEGGRAYEQYF. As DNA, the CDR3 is TGCGCCAGCAGCTTGGAGGGCGGGAGGGCCTACGAGCAGTACTTC.

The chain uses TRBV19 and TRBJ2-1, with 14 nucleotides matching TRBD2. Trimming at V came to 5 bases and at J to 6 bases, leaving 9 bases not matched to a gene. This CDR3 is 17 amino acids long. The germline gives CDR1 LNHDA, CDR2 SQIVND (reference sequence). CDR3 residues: CASSPTSGGAPINEQFF. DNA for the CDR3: TGTGCCAGTAGTCCGACTAGCGGGGGGGCTCCCATCAATGAGCAGTTCTTC.

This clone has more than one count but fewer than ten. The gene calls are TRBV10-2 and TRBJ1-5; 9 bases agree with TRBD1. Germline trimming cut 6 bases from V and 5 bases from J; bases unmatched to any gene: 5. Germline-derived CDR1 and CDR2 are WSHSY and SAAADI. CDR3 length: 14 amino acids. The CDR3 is CASRETGGDQPQHF. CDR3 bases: TGCGCCAGCAGGGAGACAGGGGGTGATCAGCCCCAGCATTTT.

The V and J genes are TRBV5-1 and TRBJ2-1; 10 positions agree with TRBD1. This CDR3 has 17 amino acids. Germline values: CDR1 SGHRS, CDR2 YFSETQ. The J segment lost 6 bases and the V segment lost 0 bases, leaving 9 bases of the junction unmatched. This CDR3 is CASSLALGQGVVNEQFF. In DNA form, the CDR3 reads TGCGCCAGCAGCTTGGCGCTTGGACAGGGGGTTGTCAATGAGCAGTTCTTC.

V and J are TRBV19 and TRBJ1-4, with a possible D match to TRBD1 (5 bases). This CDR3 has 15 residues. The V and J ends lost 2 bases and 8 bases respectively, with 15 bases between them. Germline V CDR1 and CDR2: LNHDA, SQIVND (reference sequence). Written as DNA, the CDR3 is TGTGCCAGTAGTATACCTGGGGCAGGAAGAGAAAAACTGTTTTTT. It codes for CASSIPGAGREKLFF.

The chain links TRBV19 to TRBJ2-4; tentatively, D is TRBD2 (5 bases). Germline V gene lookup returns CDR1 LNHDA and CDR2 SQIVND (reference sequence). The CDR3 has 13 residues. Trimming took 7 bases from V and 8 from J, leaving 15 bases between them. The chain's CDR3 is CASTPRGRDIQYF. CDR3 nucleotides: TGTGCCAGTACGCCTAGAGGGCGGGACATTCAGTACTTC.

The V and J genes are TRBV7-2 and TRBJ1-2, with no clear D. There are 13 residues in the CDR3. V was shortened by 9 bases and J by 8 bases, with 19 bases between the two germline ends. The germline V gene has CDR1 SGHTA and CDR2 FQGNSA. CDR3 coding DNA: TGTGCCAGTACTAGCCCCGGAGCAGTCGGCTACACCTTC. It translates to CASTSPGAVGYTF.

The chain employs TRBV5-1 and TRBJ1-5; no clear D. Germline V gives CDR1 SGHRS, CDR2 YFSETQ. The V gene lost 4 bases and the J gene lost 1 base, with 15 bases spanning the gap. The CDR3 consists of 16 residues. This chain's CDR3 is CASSPHGTSSNQPQHF. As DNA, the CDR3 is TGCGCCAGCAGCCCGCACGGTACCTCCAGCAATCAGCCCCAGCATTTT.

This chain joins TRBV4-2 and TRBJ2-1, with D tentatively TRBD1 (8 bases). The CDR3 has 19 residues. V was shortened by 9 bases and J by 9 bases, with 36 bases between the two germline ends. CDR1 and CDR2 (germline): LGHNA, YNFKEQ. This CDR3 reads CASTLFQTGAGSGSAEQFF. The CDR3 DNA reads TGTGCCAGTACCCTCTTCCAGACAGGGGCAGGTAGCGGGTCGGCTGAGCAGTTCTTC.

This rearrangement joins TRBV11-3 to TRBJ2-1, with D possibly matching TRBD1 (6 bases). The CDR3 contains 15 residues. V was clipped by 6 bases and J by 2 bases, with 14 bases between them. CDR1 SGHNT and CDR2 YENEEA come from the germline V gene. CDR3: CASSVGADTYNEQFF. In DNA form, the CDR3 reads TGTGCCAGCAGTGTGGGGGCGGACACCTACAATGAGCAGTTCTTC.

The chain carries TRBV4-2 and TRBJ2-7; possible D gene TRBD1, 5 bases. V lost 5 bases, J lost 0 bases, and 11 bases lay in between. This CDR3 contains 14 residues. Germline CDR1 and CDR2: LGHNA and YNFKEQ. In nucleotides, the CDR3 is TGTGCCAGCAGCACCCAGGGAAACTCCTACGAGCAGTACTTC. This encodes CASSTQGNSYEQYF.

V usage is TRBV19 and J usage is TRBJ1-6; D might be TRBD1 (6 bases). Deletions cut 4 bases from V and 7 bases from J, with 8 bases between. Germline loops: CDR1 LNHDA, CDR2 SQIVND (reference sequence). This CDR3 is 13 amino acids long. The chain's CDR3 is CASSKRGNSPLHF. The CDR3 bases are TGTGCCAGTAGTAAGAGGGGGAATTCACCCCTCCACTTT.

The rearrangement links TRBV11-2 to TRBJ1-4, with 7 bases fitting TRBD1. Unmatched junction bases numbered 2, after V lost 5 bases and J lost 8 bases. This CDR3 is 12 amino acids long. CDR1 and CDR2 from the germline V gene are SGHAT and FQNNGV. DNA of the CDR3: TGTGCCAGCAGCGGGACAGTCGAAAAACTGTTTTTT. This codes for CASSGTVEKLFF. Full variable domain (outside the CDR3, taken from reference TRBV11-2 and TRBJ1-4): EAGVAQSPRYKIIEKRQSVAFWCNPISGHATLYWYQQILGQGPKLLIQFQNNGVVDDSQLPKDRFSAERLKGVDSTLKIQPAKLEDSAVYLCASSGTVEKLFFGSGTQLSVL.

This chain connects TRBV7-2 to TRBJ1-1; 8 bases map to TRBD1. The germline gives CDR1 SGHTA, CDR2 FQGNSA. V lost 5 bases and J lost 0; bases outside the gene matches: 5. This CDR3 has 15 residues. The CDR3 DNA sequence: TGTGCCAGCAGCGTTAGACAGGGGTTGAACACTGAAGCTTTCTTT. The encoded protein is CASSVRQGLNTEAFF.

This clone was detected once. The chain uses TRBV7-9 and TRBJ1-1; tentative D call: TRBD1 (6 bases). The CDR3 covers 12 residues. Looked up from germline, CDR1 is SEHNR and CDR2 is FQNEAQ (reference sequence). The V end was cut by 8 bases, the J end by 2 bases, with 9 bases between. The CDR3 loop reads CASGTPNTEAFF. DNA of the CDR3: TGTGCCAGCGGGACACCTAACACTGAAGCTTTCTTT.

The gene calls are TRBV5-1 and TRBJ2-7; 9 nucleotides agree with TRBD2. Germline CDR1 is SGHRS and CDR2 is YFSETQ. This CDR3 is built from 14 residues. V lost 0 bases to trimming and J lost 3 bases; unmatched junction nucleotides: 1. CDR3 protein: CASSLVAGDYEQYF. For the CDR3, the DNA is TGCGCCAGCAGCTTGGTAGCGGGAGACTACGAGCAGTACTTC.

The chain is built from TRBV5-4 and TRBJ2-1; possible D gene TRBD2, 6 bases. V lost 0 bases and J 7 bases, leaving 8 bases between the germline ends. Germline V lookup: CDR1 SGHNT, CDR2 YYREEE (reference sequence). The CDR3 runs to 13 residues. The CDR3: CASSLVGGNEQFF. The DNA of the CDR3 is TGTGCCAGCAGCTTGGTTGGGGGGAATGAGCAGTTCTTC.

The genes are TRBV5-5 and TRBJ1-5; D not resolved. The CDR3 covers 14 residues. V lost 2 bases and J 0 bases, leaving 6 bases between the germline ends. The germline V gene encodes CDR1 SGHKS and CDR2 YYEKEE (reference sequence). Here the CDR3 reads CASSLHYSNQPQHF. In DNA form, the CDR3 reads TGTGCCAGCAGCTTACATTATAGCAATCAGCCCCAGCATTTT.